The 7 T cell receptor beta chains below were found in one sample sequenced in a study of blood T cell repertoires in COVID-19. Sequencing used immunoSEQ multiplex PCR; TCRdb keeps in-frame clones, though not all of them. The top ten clones hold over 20% of a sample with fewer than 30,000 clones, about 85% of them seen once. Sequencing was performed on peripheral blood. These receptors came from a human donor in a cohort sampled during active COVID-19.

The V and J genes are TRBV4-1 and TRBJ1-5, with D perhaps matching TRBD1 (5 bases). Germline V CDR1 and CDR2: MGHRA, YSYEKL. CDR3 size: 16 residues. Trimming pared 6 bases from V and 5 bases from J, leaving 20 bases between. The CDR3 protein is CASSLKPGGDHQPQHF. The CDR3 DNA is TGCGCCAGCAGTCTAAAACCCGGGGGAGACCATCAGCCCCAGCATTTT.

The chain joins TRBV7-2 to TRBJ1-2; no reliable D call. V dropped 2 bases and J dropped 7 bases, with 11 bases sitting between them. CDR1 and CDR2 from the germline V gene are SGHTA and FQGNSA. The CDR3 contains 13 residues. The CDR3 loop is CASSLYPPGGYTF. CDR3 DNA: TGTGCCAGCAGCTTATACCCCCCGGGTGGCTACACCTTC.

This clone has a handful of counts. The chain recombines TRBV18 with TRBJ2-7; a possible D gene is TRBD2 (5 bases). This CDR3 has 13 residues. Germline lookup yields CDR1 KGHSH and CDR2 LQKENI. V dropped 2 bases and J dropped 7 bases, with 12 bases sitting between them. The chain's CDR3 is CASSPALQREQYF. In DNA, the CDR3 is TGTGCCAGCTCACCAGCCCTCCAGCGGGAGCAGTACTTC.

In this sample, this clone turned up once. V usage is TRBV9 and J usage is TRBJ1-2; D might be TRBD1 (6 bases). Per the germline V gene, CDR1 is SGDLS and CDR2 is YYNGEE. Trimming stripped 3 bases from V and 4 bases from J, with 13 bases between. CDR3 length: 14 amino acids. The CDR3 sequence: CASSADRFGYGYTF. DNA for the CDR3: TGTGCCAGCAGCGCGGACAGATTTGGCTATGGCTACACCTTC.

The chain couples TRBV18 to TRBJ1-2; 8 bases line up with TRBD1. Germline values: CDR1 KGHSH, CDR2 LQKENI. V lost 3 bases, J lost 8 bases, and 11 bases stayed unmatched. The CDR3 is 15 residues long. CDR3 in DNA: TGTGCCAGCTCACCGCTATCTGGACAGGGAAGCGGCTACACCTTC. Amino acids: CASSPLSGQGSGYTF.

This chain links TRBV4-1 with TRBJ2-1, with 10 bases aligning to TRBD2. Trimming took 0 bases from V and 10 from J; bases not matched to a gene: 12. The CDR3 contains 17 residues. The germline CDR1 and CDR2 sequences are MGHRA and YSYEKL. CDR3 sequence reads: CASSQDASGGLGGEQFF. CDR3 sequence (DNA): TGCGCCAGCAGCCAAGACGCTAGCGGGGGCCTAGGGGGCGAGCAGTTCTTC.

V is TRBV4-2 and J is TRBJ2-2, with 14 bases aligning to TRBD2. The germline gives CDR1 LGHNA, CDR2 YNFKEQ. The V gene end was trimmed by 4 bases and the J gene end by 5 bases; junction bases not matched to a gene: 0. CDR3 length equals 15 residues. CDR3 bases: TGTGCCAGCAGCCGACTAGCGGGGGGGACCGGGGAGCTGTTTTTT. The encoded protein is CASSRLAGGTGELFF.